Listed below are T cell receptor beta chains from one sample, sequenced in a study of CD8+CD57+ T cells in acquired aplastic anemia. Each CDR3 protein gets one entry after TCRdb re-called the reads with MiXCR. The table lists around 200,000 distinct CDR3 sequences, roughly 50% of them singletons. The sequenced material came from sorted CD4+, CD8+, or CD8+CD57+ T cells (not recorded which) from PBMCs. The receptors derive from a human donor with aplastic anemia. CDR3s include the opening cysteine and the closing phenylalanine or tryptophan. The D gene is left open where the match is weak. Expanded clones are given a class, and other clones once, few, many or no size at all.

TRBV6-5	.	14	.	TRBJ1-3	TGTGCCAGCAGCCCTTCGAGGGCTGGGAACACCATATATTTT	CASSPSRAGNTIYF
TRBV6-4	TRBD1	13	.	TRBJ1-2	TGTGCCAGCAGTACAGGGGGCGAGTATGGCTACACCTTC	CASSTGGEYGYTF
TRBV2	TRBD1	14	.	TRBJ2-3	TGTGCCAGCAGCGAGGGACAGGGTGGGGATACGCAGTATTTT	CASSEGQGGDTQYF
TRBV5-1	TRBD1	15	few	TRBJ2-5	TGCGCCAGCAGCTTGGAACCACAGGGGGGAGAGACCCAGTACTTC	CASSLEPQGGETQYF
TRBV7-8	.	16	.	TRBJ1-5	TGTGCCAGCAGCTTTTCCCGGACGAGGAGCAATCAGCCCCAGCATTTT	CASSFSRTRSNQPQHF
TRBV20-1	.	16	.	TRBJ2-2	TGCAGTGCTCGGGACTCGGCGCCCTCTTACACCGGGGAGCTGTTTTTT	CSARDSAPSYTGELFF
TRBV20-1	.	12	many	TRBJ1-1	TGCAGTGCCAAGAAGGAGGGGGGTGAAGCTTTCTTT	CSAKKEGGEAFF
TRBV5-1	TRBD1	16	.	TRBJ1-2	TGCGCCAGCAGCTTGGGACAGGGGGTGGGAGGCTATGGCTACACCTTC	CASSLGQGVGGYGYTF
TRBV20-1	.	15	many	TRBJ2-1	TGCAGTGCTAGAGATGGTGCGGGGGCCAACAATGAGCAGTTCTTC	CSARDGAGANNEQFF
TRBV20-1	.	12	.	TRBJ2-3	TGCAGTGCTAGAGTGGGGGGAGGTACGCAGTATTTT	CSARVGGGTQYF
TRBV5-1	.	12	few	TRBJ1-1	TGCGCCAGCGAAGGACTGAACACTGAAGCTTTCTTT	CASEGLNTEAFF
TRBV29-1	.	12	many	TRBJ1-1	TGCAGCGCTCTCCAATCTTGGACTGAAGCTTTCTTT	CSALQSWTEAFF
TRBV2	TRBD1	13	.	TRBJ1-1	TGTGCAAGCAGGGACAGGGTGAACACTGAAGCTTTCTTT	CASRDRVNTEAFF
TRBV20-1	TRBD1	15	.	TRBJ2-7	TGCAGTGCTTATTGTCCGGGACAGGGGGGCGTCGAGCAGTACTTC	CSAYCPGQGGVEQYF
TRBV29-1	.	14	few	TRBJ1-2	TGCAGCGTTGAACATCGACCCTCTAACTATGGCTACACCTTC	CSVEHRPSNYGYTF
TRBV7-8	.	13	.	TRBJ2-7	TGTGCCAGCAGCCCCGGTGGGCCGAGCGAGCAGTACTTC	CASSPGGPSEQYF